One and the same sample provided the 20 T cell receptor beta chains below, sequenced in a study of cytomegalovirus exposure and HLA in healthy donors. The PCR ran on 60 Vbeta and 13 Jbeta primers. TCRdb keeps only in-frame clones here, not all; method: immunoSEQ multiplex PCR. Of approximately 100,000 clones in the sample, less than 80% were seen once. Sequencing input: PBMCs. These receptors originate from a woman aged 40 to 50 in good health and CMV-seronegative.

CDR3 bases: TGTGCCAGCAGCCAGGGACTAGCGGGAGGGAAAAACATTCAGTACTTC. This encodes CASSQGLAGGKNIQYF. The V call is TRBV4-2, the J call TRBJ2-4; 16 positions agree with TRBD2. J gave up 4 bases and V 3 bases, and 0 bases lay outside the gene matches. This CDR3 region has 16 residues. The germline gives CDR1 LGHNA, CDR2 YNFKEQ.

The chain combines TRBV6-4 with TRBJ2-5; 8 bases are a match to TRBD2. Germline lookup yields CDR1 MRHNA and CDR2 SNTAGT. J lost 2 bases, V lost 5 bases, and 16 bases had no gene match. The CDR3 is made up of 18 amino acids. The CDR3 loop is CASSYAPGLEVGQETQYF. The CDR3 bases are TGTGCCAGCAGTTATGCTCCGGGACTAGAAGTGGGGCAAGAGACCCAGTACTTC.

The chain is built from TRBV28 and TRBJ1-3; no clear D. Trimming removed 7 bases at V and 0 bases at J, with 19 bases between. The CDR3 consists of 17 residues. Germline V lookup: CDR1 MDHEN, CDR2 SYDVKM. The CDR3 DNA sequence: TGTGCCAGCATTGCCCCGGGGAGTTTTTCCTCTGGAAACACCATATATTTT. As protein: CASIAPGSFSSGNTIYF.

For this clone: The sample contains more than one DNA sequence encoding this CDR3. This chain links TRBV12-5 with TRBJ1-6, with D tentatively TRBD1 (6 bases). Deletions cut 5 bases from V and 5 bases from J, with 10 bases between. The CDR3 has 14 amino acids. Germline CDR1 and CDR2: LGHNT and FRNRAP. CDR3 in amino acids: CASGMGQDNSPLHF. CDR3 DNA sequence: TGTGCTAGTGGTATGGGACAAGATAATTCACCCCTCCACTTT.

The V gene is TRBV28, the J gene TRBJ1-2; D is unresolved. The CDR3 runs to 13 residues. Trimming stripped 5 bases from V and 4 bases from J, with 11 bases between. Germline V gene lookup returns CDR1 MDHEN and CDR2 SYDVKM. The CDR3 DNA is TGTGCCAGCAGTACGACAAGTAGCTATGGCTACACCTTC. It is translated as CASSTTSSYGYTF.

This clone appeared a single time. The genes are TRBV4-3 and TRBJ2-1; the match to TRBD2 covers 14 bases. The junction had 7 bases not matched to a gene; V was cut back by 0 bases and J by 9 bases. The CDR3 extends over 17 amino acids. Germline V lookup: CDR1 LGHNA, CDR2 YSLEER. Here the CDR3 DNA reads TGCGCCAGCAGCCAAGAGGCGGGACTAGCGGGAGACAGTGAGCAGTTCTTC. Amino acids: CASSQEAGLAGDSEQFF.

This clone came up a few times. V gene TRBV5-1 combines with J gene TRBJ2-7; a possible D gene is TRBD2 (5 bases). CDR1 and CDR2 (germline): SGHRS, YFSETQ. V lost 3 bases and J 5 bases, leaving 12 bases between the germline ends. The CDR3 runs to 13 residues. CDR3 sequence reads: CASSSSIANEQYF. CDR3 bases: TGCGCCAGCAGCTCTAGCATAGCCAACGAGCAGTACTTC.

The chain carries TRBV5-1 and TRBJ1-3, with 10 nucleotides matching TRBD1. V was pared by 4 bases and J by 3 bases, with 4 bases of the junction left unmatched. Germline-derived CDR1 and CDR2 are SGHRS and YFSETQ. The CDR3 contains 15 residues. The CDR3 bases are TGCGCCAGCAGCGTTGACAGGGGGCTTGGAAACACCATATATTTT. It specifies CASSVDRGLGNTIYF.

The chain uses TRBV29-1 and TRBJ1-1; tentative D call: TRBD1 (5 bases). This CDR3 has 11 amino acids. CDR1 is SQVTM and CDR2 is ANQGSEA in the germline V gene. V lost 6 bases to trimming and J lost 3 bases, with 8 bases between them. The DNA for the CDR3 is TGCAGCGTGGACACAGACACTGAAGCTTTCTTT. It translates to CSVDTDTEAFF.

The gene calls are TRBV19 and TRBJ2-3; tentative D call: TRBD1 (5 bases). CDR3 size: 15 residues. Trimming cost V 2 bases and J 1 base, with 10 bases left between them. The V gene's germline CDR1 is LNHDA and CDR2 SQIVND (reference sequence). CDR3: CASSIRKGRTDTQYF. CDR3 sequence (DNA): TGTGCCAGTAGTATACGGAAGGGGCGCACAGATACGCAGTATTTT.

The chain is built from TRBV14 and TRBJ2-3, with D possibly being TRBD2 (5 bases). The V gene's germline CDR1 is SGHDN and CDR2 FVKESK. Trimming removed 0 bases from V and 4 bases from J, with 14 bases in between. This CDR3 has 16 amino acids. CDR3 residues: CASSQDFASYPDTQYF. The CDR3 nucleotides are TGTGCCAGCAGCCAAGATTTTGCTAGCTATCCAGATACGCAGTATTTT.

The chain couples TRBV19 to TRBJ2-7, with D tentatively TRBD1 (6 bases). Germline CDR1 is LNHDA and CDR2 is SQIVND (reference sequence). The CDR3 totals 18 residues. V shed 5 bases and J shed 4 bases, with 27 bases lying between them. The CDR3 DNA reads TGTGCCAGTAGTCACCGAATAAGGTCCTCAAAAAGGGGGTACGAGCAGTACTTC. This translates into CASSHRIRSSKRGYEQYF.

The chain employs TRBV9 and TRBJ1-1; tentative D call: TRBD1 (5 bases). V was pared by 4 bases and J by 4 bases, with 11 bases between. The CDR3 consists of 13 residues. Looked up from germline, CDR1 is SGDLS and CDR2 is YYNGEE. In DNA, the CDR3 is TGTGCCAGCAGCCCGGGGGGGAGCACTGAAGCTTTCTTT. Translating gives CASSPGGSTEAFF.

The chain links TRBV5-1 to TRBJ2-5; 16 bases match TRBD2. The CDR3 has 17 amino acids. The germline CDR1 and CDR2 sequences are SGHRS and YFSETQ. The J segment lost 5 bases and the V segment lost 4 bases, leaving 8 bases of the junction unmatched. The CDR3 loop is CASSHGTSGGARETQYF. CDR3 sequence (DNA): TGCGCCAGCAGCCATGGGACTAGCGGGGGGGCCCGGGAGACCCAGTACTTC.

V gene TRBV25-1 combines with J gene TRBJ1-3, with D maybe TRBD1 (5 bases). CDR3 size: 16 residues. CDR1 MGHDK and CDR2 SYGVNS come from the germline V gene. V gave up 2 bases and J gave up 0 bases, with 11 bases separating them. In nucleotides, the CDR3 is TGTGCCAGCAGTGAACAGGGTAGTAACTCTGGAAACACCATATATTTT. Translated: CASSEQGSNSGNTIYF.

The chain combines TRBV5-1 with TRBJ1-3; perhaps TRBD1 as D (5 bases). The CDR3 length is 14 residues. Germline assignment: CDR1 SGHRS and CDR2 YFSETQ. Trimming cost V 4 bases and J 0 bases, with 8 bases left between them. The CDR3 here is CASSGQGSGNTIYF. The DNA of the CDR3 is TGCGCCAGCAGCGGCCAGGGCTCTGGAAACACCATATATTTT.

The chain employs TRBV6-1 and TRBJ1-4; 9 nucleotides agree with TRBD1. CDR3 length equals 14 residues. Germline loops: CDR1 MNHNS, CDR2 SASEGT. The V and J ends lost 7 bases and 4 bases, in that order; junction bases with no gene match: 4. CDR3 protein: CASTRTGDNEKLFF. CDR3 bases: TGTGCCAGCACCCGGACAGGGGATAATGAAAAACTGTTTTTT.

This CDR3 reads CASSRDTEKLFF. CDR3 bases: TGTGCCAGCAGTCGGGACACCGAAAAACTGTTTTTT. The rearrangement joins TRBV7-6 to TRBJ1-4; D may be TRBD1 (6 bases). The CDR3 totals 12 residues. V was clipped by 6 bases and J by 8 bases, with 10 bases between them. The germline V gene encodes CDR1 SGHVS and CDR2 FNYEAQ.

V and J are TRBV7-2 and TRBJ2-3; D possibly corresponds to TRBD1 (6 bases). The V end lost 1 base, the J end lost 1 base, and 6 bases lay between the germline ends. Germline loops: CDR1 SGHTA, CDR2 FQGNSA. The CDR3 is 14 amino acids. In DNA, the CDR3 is TGTGCCAGCAGCTTAGGGACAGGCACAGATACGCAGTATTTT. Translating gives CASSLGTGTDTQYF.

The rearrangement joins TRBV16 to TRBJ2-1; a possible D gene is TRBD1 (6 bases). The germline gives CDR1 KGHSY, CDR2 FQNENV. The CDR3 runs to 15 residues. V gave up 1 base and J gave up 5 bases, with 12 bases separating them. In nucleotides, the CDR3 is TGTGCCAGCAGCCAATTCAGGGGTGACCACAATGAGCAGTTCTTC. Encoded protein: CASSQFRGDHNEQFF. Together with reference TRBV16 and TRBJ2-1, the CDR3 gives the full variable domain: GEEVAQTPKHLVRGEGQKAKLYCAPIKGHSYVFWYQQVLKNEFKFLISFQNENVFDETGMPKERFSAKCLPNSPCSLEIQATKLEDSAVYFCASSQFRGDHNEQFFGPGTRLTVL.